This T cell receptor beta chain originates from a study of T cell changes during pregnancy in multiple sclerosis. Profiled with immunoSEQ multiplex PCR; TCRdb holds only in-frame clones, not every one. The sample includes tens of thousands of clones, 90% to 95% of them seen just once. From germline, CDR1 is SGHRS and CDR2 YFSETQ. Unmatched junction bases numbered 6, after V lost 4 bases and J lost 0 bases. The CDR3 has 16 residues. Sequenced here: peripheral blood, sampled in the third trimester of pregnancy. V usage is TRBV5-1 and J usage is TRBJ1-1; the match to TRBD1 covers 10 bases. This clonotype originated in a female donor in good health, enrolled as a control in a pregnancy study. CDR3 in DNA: TGCGCCAGCAGCCGTGGGACAGGGGCAGTGAACACTGAAGCTTTCTTT. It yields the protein CASSRGTGAVNTEAFF.